A selection of T cell receptor beta chains follows, all from one sample in a study of cytomegalovirus exposure and HLA in healthy donors. The method was immunoSEQ multiplex PCR; TCRdb's version includes in-frame clones alone and lacks a portion of them. The sample lists 150,000 to 200,000 clones; about three quarters were seen once. Source material: PBMCs. All receptors derive from a female donor in good health and CMV-seronegative. Each CDR3 is given with its conserved first and last residue. The D gene is left open where the match is weak.

V gene: TRBV7-9
D gene: TRBD1
J gene: TRBJ1-3
CDR3 length: 15
CDR3 protein: CASSLRGLTGNTIYF

V gene: TRBV10-3
D gene: .
J gene: TRBJ2-3
CDR3 length: 15
CDR3 protein: CAISWDFSEPDTQYF

V gene: TRBV6-5
D gene: .
J gene: TRBJ1-2
CDR3 length: 12
CDR3 protein: CASSYGRGGYTF

V gene: TRBV6-5
D gene: TRBD1
J gene: TRBJ2-3
CDR3 length: 14
CDR3 protein: CASSEGQGADTQYF

V gene: TRBV14
D gene: .
J gene: TRBJ1-2
CDR3 length: 13
CDR3 protein: CASSPRASDGYTF

V gene: TRBV6-5
D gene: TRBD1
J gene: TRBJ2-7
CDR3 length: 14
CDR3 protein: CASSSRQGKDEQYF

V gene: TRBV10-3
D gene: .
J gene: TRBJ1-2
CDR3 length: 12
CDR3 protein: CATLLVTGGYTF

V gene: TRBV7-2
D gene: .
J gene: TRBJ1-4
CDR3 length: 14
CDR3 protein: CASSLNSQNEKLFF

V gene: TRBV5-1
D gene: TRBD1
J gene: TRBJ2-2
CDR3 length: 14
CDR3 protein: CASSGTGATGELFF

V gene: TRBV6-1
D gene: TRBD2
J gene: TRBJ2-3
CDR3 length: 18
CDR3 protein: CASSAIRRASGSSDTQYF

V gene: TRBV11-2
D gene: .
J gene: TRBJ2-5
CDR3 length: 19
CDR3 protein: CASSLHLGGGAYYQETQYF

V gene: TRBV5-4
D gene: .
J gene: TRBJ1-5
CDR3 length: 14
CDR3 protein: CASGVLGGNQPQHF

V gene: TRBV5-1
D gene: TRBD2
J gene: TRBJ2-1
CDR3 length: 17
CDR3 protein: CASSLGAGAGGVNEQFF

V gene: TRBV29-1
D gene: TRBD1
J gene: TRBJ2-7
CDR3 length: 12
CDR3 protein: CSIPGQNYEQYF

V gene: TRBV28
D gene: .
J gene: TRBJ2-7
CDR3 length: 15
CDR3 protein: CASSLPGTHNYEQYF

V gene: TRBV5-4
D gene: .
J gene: TRBJ2-1
CDR3 length: 15
CDR3 protein: CASSLDRAAYNEQFF

V gene: TRBV10-2
D gene: .
J gene: TRBJ1-1
CDR3 length: 15
CDR3 protein: CASSEPQGGRTEAFF

V gene: TRBV5-1
D gene: TRBD1
J gene: TRBJ1-1
CDR3 length: 18
CDR3 protein: CASSLKQDREGSNTEAFF

V gene: TRBV9
D gene: TRBD2
J gene: TRBJ2-2
CDR3 length: 16
CDR3 protein: CASSLSGRGYTGELFF

V gene: TRBV5-1
D gene: TRBD1
J gene: TRBJ1-1
CDR3 length: 14
CDR3 protein: CASSFGTANTEAFF

V gene: TRBV4-2
D gene: .
J gene: TRBJ1-4
CDR3 length: 12
CDR3 protein: CASSQDLIEIFF

V gene: TRBV5-4
D gene: .
J gene: TRBJ1-6
CDR3 length: 15
CDR3 protein: CASSPGRGKGSPLHF

V gene: TRBV6-6
D gene: .
J gene: TRBJ2-2
CDR3 length: 15
CDR3 protein: CASSTSTGRSGELFF

V gene: TRBV9
D gene: TRBD2
J gene: TRBJ2-1
CDR3 length: 19
CDR3 protein: CASSRTGTSGSVSYNEQFF

V gene: TRBV2
D gene: TRBD2
J gene: TRBJ2-4
CDR3 length: 15
CDR3 protein: CASSEAGTRLRFEYF

V gene: TRBV19
D gene: .
J gene: TRBJ1-1
CDR3 length: 12
CDR3 protein: CASISGAPEAFF

V gene: TRBV18
D gene: TRBD1
J gene: TRBJ2-2
CDR3 length: 17
CDR3 protein: CASSPSSQGANTGELFF

V gene: TRBV30
D gene: .
J gene: TRBJ1-2
CDR3 length: 13
CDR3 protein: CAWSVWGADGYTF

V gene: TRBV6-1
D gene: .
J gene: TRBJ1-1
CDR3 length: 15
CDR3 protein: CASSELIDGLTEAFF

V gene: TRBV30
D gene: .
J gene: TRBJ1-2
CDR3 length: 12
CDR3 protein: CAWNQGTYGYTF

V gene: TRBV6-6
D gene: TRBD2
J gene: TRBJ2-3
CDR3 length: 15
CDR3 protein: CASIGGGSGTDTQYF

V gene: TRBV7-2
D gene: TRBD2
J gene: TRBJ2-5
CDR3 length: 15
CDR3 protein: CASSFGTSLQETQYF

V gene: TRBV4-2
D gene: .
J gene: TRBJ2-3
CDR3 length: 14
CDR3 protein: CASSQASYTDTQYF

V gene: TRBV19
D gene: TRBD2
J gene: TRBJ2-3
CDR3 length: 14
CDR3 protein: CASRLAGGTDTQYF

V gene: TRBV5-5
D gene: TRBD1
J gene: TRBJ2-7
CDR3 length: 14
CDR3 protein: CASSFGTGSYEQYF

V gene: TRBV27
D gene: TRBD1
J gene: TRBJ2-7
CDR3 length: 15
CDR3 protein: CASSLRQGAPYEQYF

V gene: TRBV5-1
D gene: .
J gene: TRBJ1-1
CDR3 length: 14
CDR3 protein: CASSRQQGNGEAFF

V gene: TRBV19
D gene: .
J gene: TRBJ1-4
CDR3 length: 18
CDR3 protein: CASSVTGFSGTTNEKLFF

V gene: TRBV6-6
D gene: TRBD1
J gene: TRBJ2-5
CDR3 length: 16
CDR3 protein: CASSYSGQGYQETQYF

V gene: TRBV9
D gene: TRBD2
J gene: TRBJ2-1
CDR3 length: 15
CDR3 protein: CASSVVSGGYNEQFF

V gene: TRBV6-1
D gene: .
J gene: TRBJ2-7
CDR3 length: 15
CDR3 protein: CASSEAQPARYEQYF

V gene: TRBV4-1
D gene: .
J gene: TRBJ2-7
CDR3 length: 15
CDR3 protein: CASSQREDSSYEQYF

V gene: TRBV12-5
D gene: .
J gene: TRBJ2-7
CDR3 length: 11
CDR3 protein: CASGSSYEQYF

V gene: TRBV5-4
D gene: TRBD1
J gene: TRBJ2-1
CDR3 length: 14
CDR3 protein: CASSSLQGANEQFF

V gene: TRBV19
D gene: TRBD1
J gene: TRBJ2-5
CDR3 length: 15
CDR3 protein: CASSIDRAAGGTQYF